A selection of T cell receptor beta chains follows, all from one sample in a study of low-dose radiotherapy and immunotherapy resistance in tumors. TCRdb ran MiXCR on the reads and lists one entry per CDR3 protein. The sample holds about 82,000 distinct CDR3 sequences, approximately 19% seen once. Material: PBMCs, obtained before treatment. These receptors came from a male donor with prostate cancer. CDR3s include the opening cysteine and the closing phenylalanine or tryptophan.

cdr3_aa	j_call	v_call
CASSQDRSGYGYTF	TRBJ1-2	TRBV4-2
CAWRKGTSYGYTF	TRBJ1-2	TRBV30
CASSQQLAGDASQYF	TRBJ2-3	TRBV4-2
CASSQELRAGGQKLFF	TRBJ1-4	TRBV4-3
CASSFGPMVTEAFF	TRBJ1-1	TRBV5-5
CASSDFSFAYQETQYF	TRBJ2-5	TRBV25-1
CASSLPTAPGLYEQYF	TRBJ2-7	TRBV4-1
CASSLVAGGVEQYF	TRBJ2-7	TRBV12-3/TRBV12-4
CASSFDVSPLHF	TRBJ1-6	TRBV4-1
CASSDQQGYTDTQYF	TRBJ2-3	TRBV6-2/TRBV6-3
CASTYIGTQETQYF	TRBJ2-5	TRBV2
CASSPIAGAVEQFF	TRBJ2-1	TRBV19
CASSRSTSGGAYEQYF	TRBJ2-7	TRBV4-1
CASSSREAGANVLTF	TRBJ2-6	TRBV7-2
CAWSVLATSTDTQYF	TRBJ2-3	TRBV30
CSARAEGASKDTQYF	TRBJ2-3	TRBV20-1
CASSADSNFLGNTIYF	TRBJ1-3	TRBV5-4
CSARDTGQGADGYTF	TRBJ1-2	TRBV20-1
CASSSLPNTEAFF	TRBJ1-1	TRBV5-5
CASSPVGFVTEAFF	TRBJ1-1	TRBV18
CASSSGQTTNTGELFF	TRBJ2-2	TRBV27
CASSAGLAGGLVTDTQYF	TRBJ2-3	TRBV9
CASRKSSGGYEQYF	TRBJ2-7	TRBV6-2/TRBV6-3
CASSPLDRRGGYTF	TRBJ1-2	TRBV13
CATGSWDTGELFF	TRBJ2-2	TRBV5-6
CASSSRAGDYNEQFF	TRBJ2-1	TRBV7-2
CASSDPPGATGYTF	TRBJ1-2	TRBV2
CSARDGTVSLSNQPQHF	TRBJ1-5	TRBV20-1
CASSDGQGSSYEQYF	TRBJ2-7	TRBV5-6
CASSQVDLIAVGNEQFF	TRBJ2-1	TRBV4-1
CASSSGSEVSGTPLF	TRBJ2-1	TRBV5-1
CASRRGAGNTEAFF	TRBJ1-1	TRBV2
CASRRVASDTQYF	TRBJ2-3	TRBV6-8
CASSQNPRQGTSNQPQHF	TRBJ1-5	TRBV3-1
CSARKKNRAHQPQHF	TRBJ1-5	TRBV20-1
CASSYRGGPTDTQYF	TRBJ2-3	TRBV6-8
CAIKQGEEAGELFF	TRBJ2-2	TRBV10-3
CASSGQGTDTQYF	TRBJ2-3	TRBV5-6
CASRGQGAHEQFF	TRBJ2-1	TRBV12-3/TRBV12-4
CASSPAAPNTEAFF	TRBJ1-1	TRBV14
CATPGGFSGELFF	TRBJ2-2	TRBV28
CASSYLGTDTQYF	TRBJ2-3	TRBV6-5
CASSSSLGVAEQFF	TRBJ2-1	TRBV5-1
CASSRVGAGDTQYF	TRBJ2-3	TRBV5-1
CASSFALAGGHNEQFF	TRBJ2-1	TRBV5-1
CASSDSFGHTQYF	TRBJ2-3	TRBV6-4
CASSPPAGTYEQYF	TRBJ2-7	TRBV18
CASSGSGTDNEQFF	TRBJ2-1	TRBV25-1